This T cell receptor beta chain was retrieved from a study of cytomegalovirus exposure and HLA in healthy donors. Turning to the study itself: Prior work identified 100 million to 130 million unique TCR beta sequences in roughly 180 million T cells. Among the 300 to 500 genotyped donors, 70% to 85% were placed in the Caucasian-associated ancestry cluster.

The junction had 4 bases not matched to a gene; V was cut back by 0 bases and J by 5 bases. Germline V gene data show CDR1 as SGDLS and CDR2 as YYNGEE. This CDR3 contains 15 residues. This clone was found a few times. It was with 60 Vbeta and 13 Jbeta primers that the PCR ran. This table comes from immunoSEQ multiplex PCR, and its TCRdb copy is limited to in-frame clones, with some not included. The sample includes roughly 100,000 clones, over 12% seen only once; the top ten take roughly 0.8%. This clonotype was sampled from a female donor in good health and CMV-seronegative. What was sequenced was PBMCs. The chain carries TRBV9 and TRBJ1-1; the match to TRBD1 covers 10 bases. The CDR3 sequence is CASSVGTGGVTEAFF. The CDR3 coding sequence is TGTGCCAGCAGCGTAGGGACAGGGGGGGTTACTGAAGCTTTCTTT.